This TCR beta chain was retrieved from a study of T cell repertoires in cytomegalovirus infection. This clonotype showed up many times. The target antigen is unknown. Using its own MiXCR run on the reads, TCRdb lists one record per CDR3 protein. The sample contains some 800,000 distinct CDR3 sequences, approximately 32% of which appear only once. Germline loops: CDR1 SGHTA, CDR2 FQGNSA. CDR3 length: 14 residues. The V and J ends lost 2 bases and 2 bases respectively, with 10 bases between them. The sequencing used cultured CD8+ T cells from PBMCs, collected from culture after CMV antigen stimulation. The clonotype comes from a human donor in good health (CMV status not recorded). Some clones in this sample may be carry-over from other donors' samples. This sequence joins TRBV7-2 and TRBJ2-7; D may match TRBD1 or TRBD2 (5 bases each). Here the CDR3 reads CASSLSGQPYEQYF. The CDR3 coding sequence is TGTGCCAGCAGCTTAAGCGGACAACCCTACGAGCAGTACTTC.